The T cell receptor (beta chain) described here comes from a study of T cells in Graves' hyperthyroidism and ophthalmopathy. Findings and caveats of the study: Ophthalmopathy onset followed model prediction by a median around 6.9 months.

In its sample, this clonotype was seen many times. Antigen unknown. From RNA transcripts, TCR beta CDR3 regions were amplified. First-round RT-PCR with HTBI primers amplified the TCR CDR3 region. Each CDR3 protein is one row after TCRdb ran MiXCR on the multiplex PCR reads. The repertoire consists of about 420,000 distinct CDR3 sequences, with roughly 13% occurring once and the leading ten covering about 5%. This CDR3 is built from 13 residues. Trimming removed 0 bases from V and 5 bases from J, with 7 bases in between. Germline V gives CDR1 PRHDT, CDR2 FYEKMQ (reference sequence). What was sequenced was blood. The sequence came from a woman under 30 with Graves' hyperthyroidism. This rearrangement joins TRBV13 to TRBJ1-2; no clear D gene. The CDR3 region is CASSLGAEYGYTF. DNA for the CDR3: TGTGCCAGCAGCTTAGGGGCAGAATATGGCTACACCTTC. The variable domain in full, completed from reference TRBV13 and TRBJ1-2, reads AAGVIQSPRHLIKEKRETATLKCYPIPRHDTVYWYQQGPGQDPQFLISFYEKMQSDKGSIPDRFSAQQFSDYHSELNMSSLELGDSALYFCASSLGAEYGYTFGSGTRLTVV.